The 5 T cell receptor beta chains in this list originate from one sample, sequenced in a study of blood T cell repertoires in COVID-19. The protocol was immunoSEQ multiplex PCR, while the TCRdb copy is restricted to in-frame clones and leaves out a portion. In the table there are about 330,000 clones, around four fifths of which are singletons. The sequenced sample consisted of peripheral blood. The receptors come from a woman aged 45-65 years with acute or convalescent COVID-19.

V is TRBV2 and J is TRBJ1-1; maybe TRBD1 (5 bases). CDR3 length: 15 amino acids. In germline, CDR1 is SNHLY, CDR2 FYNNEI. Trimming left V 3 bases short and J 8 bases short, with 19 bases between. The CDR3: CASSDVKGMKSEAFF. Written as DNA, the CDR3 is TGTGCCAGCAGTGACGTTAAGGGGATGAAGTCGGAAGCTTTCTTT.

The chain is built from TRBV18 and TRBJ1-5; D gene unclear. Germline CDR1 and CDR2: KGHSH and LQKENI. The CDR3 is made up of 13 amino acids. V shed 3 bases and J shed 3 bases, with 6 bases lying between them. The CDR3 loop reads CASSPAFNQPQHF. CDR3 bases: TGTGCCAGCTCACCGGCTTTCAATCAGCCCCAGCATTTT.

The V and J genes are TRBV5-4 and TRBJ2-3; TRBD1 might be the D (6 bases). There are 14 residues in the CDR3. Germline assignment: CDR1 SGHNT and CDR2 YYREEE (reference sequence). Trimming cost V 5 bases and J 2 bases, with 12 bases left between them. In nucleotides, the CDR3 is TGTGCCAGCAGGGGGGCGCTGAACACAGATACGCAGTATTTT. It yields the protein CASRGALNTDTQYF.

V and J are TRBV11-2 and TRBJ2-5, with 7 positions matching TRBD2. Looked up from germline, CDR1 is SGHAT and CDR2 is FQNNGV. The junction had 11 bases not matched to a gene; V was cut back by 6 bases and J by 1 base. This CDR3 region has 16 residues. CDR3 sequence reads: CASSLVGGGIQETQYF. CDR3 nucleotides: TGTGCCAGCAGTCTAGTAGGCGGGGGTATCCAAGAGACCCAGTACTTC.

This chain links TRBV6-5 with TRBJ1-2, with 7 bases identical to TRBD1. V shed 5 bases and J 3 bases; nucleotides not matched to a gene: 3. The CDR3 covers 13 residues. Germline-derived CDR1 and CDR2 are MNHEY and SVGAGI. Here the CDR3 DNA reads TGTGCCAGCAGTCGGGACAGCGACTATGGCTACACCTTC. It encodes CASSRDSDYGYTF.